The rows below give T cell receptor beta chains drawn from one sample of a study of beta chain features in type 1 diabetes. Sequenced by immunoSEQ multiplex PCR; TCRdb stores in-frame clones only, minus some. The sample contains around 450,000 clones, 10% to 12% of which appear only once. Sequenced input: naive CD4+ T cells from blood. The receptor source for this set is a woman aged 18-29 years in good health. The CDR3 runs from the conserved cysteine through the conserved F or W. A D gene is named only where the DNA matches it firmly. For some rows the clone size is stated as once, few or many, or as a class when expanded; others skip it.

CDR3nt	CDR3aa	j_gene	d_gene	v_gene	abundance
TGTGCCACCAGCAGGGTAGCGGGAGGGCCAGGCACAGATACGCAGTATTTT	CATSRVAGGPGTDTQYF	TRBJ2-3	TRBD2	TRBV15	-
TGTGCCAGCAGCCAAGAATTGGCGGCTAAGATTCAGTACTTC	CASSQELAAKIQYF	TRBJ2-4	-	TRBV14	many
TGCAGTGCTAGAGTGAGGGAGACCCAGTACTTC	CSARVRETQYF	TRBJ2-5	-	TRBV20-1	few
TGTGCCAGCAGCTCGCAGGGATCCGAAGCTTTCTTT	CASSSQGSEAFF	TRBJ1-1	-	TRBV7-2	few
TGCGCCAGCAGCTTGGGGGAACATCGTTCACCCCTCCACTTT	CASSLGEHRSPLHF	TRBJ1-6	-	TRBV5-1	few
TGCAGCGTTGGAGGTTCGGGGATAAAGCAGTTCTTC	CSVGGSGIKQFF	TRBJ2-1	-	TRBV29-1	few
TGTGCCTCCCGGGGGGACCAAGAGACCCAGTACTTC	CASRGDQETQYF	TRBJ2-5	TRBD2	TRBV7-9	-
TGTGCCAGCAGCTTCCGGGACAGGTCCTACGAGCAGTACTTC	CASSFRDRSYEQYF	TRBJ2-7	TRBD1	TRBV9	few
TGTGCCAGCAGTTCTGGTGTTGGGACAGGGATCAATGAGCAGTTCTTC	CASSSGVGTGINEQFF	TRBJ2-1	TRBD1	TRBV7-2	-
TGTGCCATCGCACCAGGGGGTACCTCCACAGATACGCAGTATTTT	CAIAPGGTSTDTQYF	TRBJ2-3	TRBD1	TRBV28	-
TGTGCCAGCAGCTTAGTCCCGGGGGCAGTAAATACGCAGTATTTT	CASSLVPGAVNTQYF	TRBJ2-3	-	TRBV7-2	-
TGTGCCAGTAGCCGACAGGAGAACACTGAAGCTTTCTTT	CASSRQENTEAFF	TRBJ1-1	-	TRBV19	-
TGTGCCAGCAGTGCTGAGGTGAGCAATCAGCCCCAGCATTTT	CASSAEVSNQPQHF	TRBJ1-5	-	TRBV25-1	few
TGTGCCAGCAGCTTATTCCCGGAGATTAATTCACCCCTCCACTTT	CASSLFPEINSPLHF	TRBJ1-6	-	TRBV13	few
TGTGCCAGCAGTATAGGCGTTGGAAACACCATATATTTT	CASSIGVGNTIYF	TRBJ1-3	-	TRBV6-5	-
TGTGCCAGCAGCGTCGACCTTAACTACAATGAGCAGTTCTTC	CASSVDLNYNEQFF	TRBJ2-1	-	TRBV9	-
TGTGCCAGCAGTTTACGGGCAGGGGGCCTAACTAATGAAAAACTGTTTTTT	CASSLRAGGLTNEKLFF	TRBJ1-4	TRBD1	TRBV27	few
TGTGCCAGCAACAGGGACACCGGGGAGCTGTTTTTT	CASNRDTGELFF	TRBJ2-2	-	TRBV2	few
TGTGCCAGCAGCACAACTATAGGACGGGAAGCTTTCTTT	CASSTTIGREAFF	TRBJ1-1	-	TRBV5-4	-
TGTGCCAGCAGTCCCTCTCCTCCTGGGGCCAACGTCCTGACTTTC	CASSPSPPGANVLTF	TRBJ2-6	-	TRBV28	-
TGTGCCACAGGACAGGGGAACATTCAGTACTTC	CATGQGNIQYF	TRBJ2-4	TRBD1	TRBV7-6	few
TGCGCCAGCAGCCAGGGAAGATCAAGTGGGGCCAACGTCCTGACTTTC	CASSQGRSSGANVLTF	TRBJ2-6	-	TRBV4-1	-
TGCAGCGTTGAAGTGAGAGGGGTGAACACTGAAGCTTTCTTT	CSVEVRGVNTEAFF	TRBJ1-1	-	TRBV29-1	-
TGTGCCAGCAGCTTAACCCGGGAGCAAAATTCACCCCTCCACTTT	CASSLTREQNSPLHF	TRBJ1-6	-	TRBV7-9	few
TGCAGCGTACCCAGTCAACTCAAGGACTGGCACCAGCAAGAGACCCAGTACTTC	CSVPSQLKDWHQQETQYF	TRBJ2-5	-	TRBV29-1	many
TGCGCCAGCAGCCGCTCGGCTAGCGGGAGTTCAGATACGCAGTATTTT	CASSRSASGSSDTQYF	TRBJ2-3	TRBD2	TRBV5-1	few
TGCGCCAGCAGCCCCCTGACCTCGACGGGACCTGAAGCTTTCTTT	CASSPLTSTGPEAFF	TRBJ1-1	-	TRBV5-1	-
TGTGCCAGCTCTCAGACCGGGACGAGCTACGAGCAGTACTTC	CASSQTGTSYEQYF	TRBJ2-7	-	TRBV18	-
TGTGCCAGCAGCTTAGGCGTCTACGAGCAGTACTTC	CASSLGVYEQYF	TRBJ2-7	-	TRBV7-9	few
TGTGCCAGCGGCAAAGAGACCCAGTACTTC	CASGKETQYF	TRBJ2-5	-	TRBV7-2	few
TGTGCCAGCAGCTTAGACCCCAGCGGGAGTGCCTACGAGCAGTACTTC	CASSLDPSGSAYEQYF	TRBJ2-7	TRBD2	TRBV7-2	-
TGTGCCAGCAGTTCCCTAGCGGGAGTAGAGACCCAGTACTTC	CASSSLAGVETQYF	TRBJ2-5	TRBD2	TRBV25-1	few
TGCGCCAGCAGCCCCGTACCGACCCACAATGAGCAGTTCTTC	CASSPVPTHNEQFF	TRBJ2-1	-	TRBV4-3	-
TGTGCCAGCAGGCCAGGGGGACCCTCCTACGAGCAGTACTTC	CASRPGGPSYEQYF	TRBJ2-7	TRBD1	TRBV7-8	-
TGTGCCACCAGCAGACCTACCCGGGACGGTTTTTATGGCTACACCTTC	CATSRPTRDGFYGYTF	TRBJ1-2	-	TRBV15	-
TGTGCCAGCAGCTTGGGGACTAGGGAGACCCAGTACTTC	CASSLGTRETQYF	TRBJ2-5	TRBD2	TRBV5-4	few
TGCGCCAGCAGCCAAGTGTGGGCAGGGAGCAATCAGCCCCAGCATTTT	CASSQVWAGSNQPQHF	TRBJ1-5	-	TRBV4-1	-
TGTGCCAGCAGCGTACAGGGGCGACAATTCTATGGCTACACCTTC	CASSVQGRQFYGYTF	TRBJ1-2	TRBD1	TRBV5-4	-
TGCGCCAGCAGCCGGGGAATCGGTGGCTTCGGGGCTTTCTTT	CASSRGIGGFGAFF	TRBJ1-1	-	TRBV4-3	-
TGCGCCAGCAGCGGACAGGGAGCGACTAATGAAAAACTGTTTTTT	CASSGQGATNEKLFF	TRBJ1-4	TRBD1	TRBV5-1	-
TGTGCCAGCAGCGGGACACAGGGGCCCATGAACACTGAAGCTTTCTTT	CASSGTQGPMNTEAFF	TRBJ1-1	TRBD1	TRBV9	-
TGTGCCAGCCCCGCATTCACAGATACGCAGTATTTT	CASPAFTDTQYF	TRBJ2-3	-	TRBV21-1	few
TGTGCCAGCAGCGTTACAAGTTCTGGGGCCAACGTCCTGACTTTC	CASSVTSSGANVLTF	TRBJ2-6	-	TRBV7-8	few
TGCAGTGTTAGGACTCAAGAGACCCAGTACTTC	CSVRTQETQYF	TRBJ2-5	-	TRBV20-1	few
TGCAGCGTAATGGGGATAGGGGGCGGCTCCTACAATGAGCAGTTCTTC	CSVMGIGGGSYNEQFF	TRBJ2-1	TRBD1	TRBV29-1	few
TGCGCCAGCAAAGCGAGCTATGTGGGAAAAGCTTTCTTT	CASKASYVGKAFF	TRBJ1-1	-	TRBV5-1	-
TGTGCCAGCAGCTCCCAGGGACTGACGAACACCGGGGAGCTGTTTTTT	CASSSQGLTNTGELFF	TRBJ2-2	-	TRBV7-3	-
TGTGCCAGTAGTATCAACCGGGGGCGAGAGACCCAGTACTTC	CASSINRGRETQYF	TRBJ2-5	-	TRBV19	-
TGTGCCATCAGTGGCGGACGTGGTAATTCACCCCTCCACTTT	CAISGGRGNSPLHF	TRBJ1-6	-	TRBV10-3	-
TGTGCCAGTAGTATAGACAAGGGGTCCTTTAACACAGATACGCAGTATTTT	CASSIDKGSFNTDTQYF	TRBJ2-3	-	TRBV19	-
TGTGCCAGCAGCTCAGGACTAGCGGGGAAGACCCAGTACTTC	CASSSGLAGKTQYF	TRBJ2-5	TRBD2	TRBV5-4	few
TGTGCCAGCAGTGACCGGAGACTAGCGGGAGGAGAGACCCAGTACTTC	CASSDRRLAGGETQYF	TRBJ2-5	TRBD2	TRBV2	-
TGTGCCAGCAGTGAACCGAACACCGGGGAGCTGTTTTTT	CASSEPNTGELFF	TRBJ2-2	-	TRBV2	few
TGTGCCAGCAGCGTTTTGCTTGGTGAGCAGTTCTTC	CASSVLLGEQFF	TRBJ2-1	-	TRBV7-2	-
TGTGCCAGCAGCCACCCAGGGAGCAATCAGCCCCAGCATTTT	CASSHPGSNQPQHF	TRBJ1-5	-	TRBV4-2	-
TGTGCCATCAGTGAGTCCAATGAGCAGTTCTTC	CAISESNEQFF	TRBJ2-1	-	TRBV10-3	few
TGCAGCGCCATGGGGGACAGGGGTAGGGAAAATGAGCAGTTCTTC	CSAMGDRGRENEQFF	TRBJ2-1	TRBD1	TRBV29-1	-
TGTGCCACCAGCAGAACGCACAGGGTCGGTGGAGATACGCAGTATTTT	CATSRTHRVGGDTQYF	TRBJ2-3	-	TRBV15	many
TGTGCCAGCTCACCATGGACAGTGGGAGAGACCCAGTACTTC	CASSPWTVGETQYF	TRBJ2-5	-	TRBV18	few